This passage covers 13 T cell receptor beta chains from one sample sequenced in a study of cytomegalovirus exposure and HLA in healthy donors. Amplification used 60 Vbeta primers and 13 Jbeta primers. The data were produced by immunoSEQ multiplex PCR, yet TCRdb's version contains in-frame clones alone and is incomplete. The table records some 150,000 clones, roughly 80% of them present only once. The material sequenced was PBMCs. These receptors were taken from a man between 18 and 29 years old in good health and CMV-seropositive.

The V and J genes are TRBV19 and TRBJ2-7; a weak D match, TRBD2 (5 bases). Germline V gene sequence: CDR1 LNHDA, CDR2 SQIVND (reference sequence). V dropped 5 bases and J dropped 2 bases, with 19 bases sitting between them. The CDR3 sequence is 16 residues long. The DNA of the CDR3 is TGTGCCAGTAGTCAAGACTGGTCCGCGGGTCCCTACGAGCAGTACTTC. Translation: CASSQDWSAGPYEQYF.

Written as DNA, the CDR3 is TGTGCCAGCAGTCCAGCGGGAGAGTCCTACAATGAGCAGTTCTTC. Residues: CASSPAGESYNEQFF. The V call is TRBV28, the J call TRBJ2-1; 8 bases agree with TRBD2. Germline CDR1 and CDR2: MDHEN and SYDVKM. V was clipped by 5 bases and J by 1 base; unmatched bases: 4. The CDR3 totals 15 residues.

The chain recombines TRBV7-9 with TRBJ1-6; possibly TRBD1 for D (5 bases). CDR3 length: 16 amino acids. Germline lookup yields CDR1 SEHNR and CDR2 FQNEAQ (reference sequence). Trimming removed 1 base from V and 5 bases from J, with 12 bases in between. This CDR3 is CASSLVRGLNNSPLHF. CDR3 bases: TGTGCCAGCAGCTTAGTACGGGGGTTAAATAATTCACCCCTCCACTTT.

The rearrangement uses TRBV4-3 and TRBJ1-6; 8 nucleotides align to TRBD1. The trim removed 3 bases at V and 0 bases at J, leaving 13 bases unmatched. Germline-derived CDR1 and CDR2 are LGHNA and YSLEER. The CDR3 has 20 amino acids. The CDR3 loop reads CASSQEPGTGASSYNSPLHF. The CDR3 DNA sequence: TGCGCCAGCAGCCAGGAACCCGGGACAGGTGCTAGCTCCTATAATTCACCCCTCCACTTT.

The chain is built from TRBV4-1 and TRBJ1-6; 8 nucleotides line up with TRBD1. Trimming took 1 base from V and 5 from J; bases not matched to a gene: 1. The CDR3 runs to 15 residues. Germline-derived CDR1 and CDR2 are MGHRA and YSYEKL. The DNA of the CDR3 is TGCGCCAGCAGCCAAGCGGACAGGGATAATTCACCCCTCCACTTT. Protein product: CASSQADRDNSPLHF.

The rearrangement links TRBV20-1 to TRBJ2-3; no clear D. Trimming stripped 4 bases from V and 6 bases from J, with 8 bases between. Germline assignment: CDR1 DFQATT and CDR2 SNEGSKA (reference sequence). The CDR3 contains 11 residues. The CDR3 spells CSATLRDTQYF. CDR3 DNA sequence: TGCAGTGCTACCCTTCGGGATACGCAGTATTTT.

The rearrangement links TRBV19 to TRBJ1-2; D unclear. CDR1 LNHDA and CDR2 SQIVND come from the germline V gene (reference sequence). Trimming left V 6 bases short and J 4 bases short, with 18 bases between. The CDR3 length is 15 residues. The CDR3 reads CASSTSKATIYGYTF. The CDR3 DNA reads TGTGCCAGTAGCACCTCCAAAGCTACCATCTATGGCTACACCTTC.

This rearrangement joins TRBV18 to TRBJ1-1, with D maybe TRBD1 (5 bases). Trimming left V 0 bases short and J 4 bases short, with 15 bases between. The V gene's germline CDR1 is KGHSH and CDR2 LQKENI. The CDR3 consists of 16 residues. The CDR3 is CASSPPVIQGVTEAFF. The CDR3 DNA is TGTGCCAGCTCACCACCGGTGATCCAGGGCGTCACTGAAGCTTTCTTT.

The rearrangement uses TRBV15 and TRBJ1-3; D uncertain. V shed 0 bases and J shed 4 bases, with 10 bases lying between them. Germline CDR1 LNHNV, CDR2 YYDKDF (reference sequence). There are 15 residues in the CDR3. CDR3 bases: TGTGCCACCAGCAGAGAGCTGGGAGGAGGAAACACCATATATTTT. It yields the protein CATSRELGGGNTIYF. Combining the CDR3 with reference TRBV15 and TRBJ1-3 gives the whole variable domain DAMVIQNPRYQVTQFGKPVTLSCSQTLNHNVMYWYQQKSSQAPKLLFHYYDKDFNNEADTPDNFQSRRPNTSFCFLDIRSPGLGDTAMYLCATSRELGGGNTIYFGEGSWLTVV.

The rearrangement joins TRBV2 to TRBJ1-6; D possibly corresponds to TRBD1 (6 bases). The CDR3 has 13 residues. Per the germline V gene, CDR1 is SNHLY and CDR2 is FYNNEI. Trimming took 9 bases from V and 7 from J, leaving 13 bases between them. This chain's CDR3 is CASQQGPNSPLHF. The CDR3 nucleotides are TGTGCCAGTCAACAGGGCCCCAATTCACCCCTCCACTTT.

The chain recombines TRBV6-5 with TRBJ2-1; weak D call: TRBD2 (7 bases). The V and J ends lost 6 bases and 5 bases respectively, with 17 bases between them. Germline-derived CDR1 and CDR2 are MNHEY and SVGAGI. The CDR3 consists of 15 residues. The CDR3 region is CASRPVGGAHNEQFF. The CDR3 DNA reads as TGTGCCAGCAGGCCCGTGGGGGGGGCTCACAATGAGCAGTTCTTC.

The table lists this clone with a few counts. V and J are TRBV30 and TRBJ2-7; 8 bases align to TRBD1. Germline CDR1 is GTSNPN and CDR2 is SVGIG (reference sequence). The CDR3 length is 12 residues. Germline trimming cut 4 bases from V and 7 bases from J; bases unmatched to any gene: 6. Written as DNA, the CDR3 is TGTGCCTGGACAGGGGGCGCGGGGGAGCAGTACTTC. Protein: CAWTGGAGEQYF. The full variable domain, its missing parts supplied by reference TRBV30 and TRBJ2-7, is SQTIHQWPATLVQPVGSPLSLECTVEGTSNPNLYWYRQAAGRGLQLLFYSVGIGQISSEVPQNLSASRPQDRQFILSSKKLLLSDSGFYLCAWTGGAGEQYFGPGTRLTVT.

The chain links TRBV9 to TRBJ1-4; TRBD1 aligns across 12 bases. The V and J ends lost 3 bases and 6 bases, in that order; junction bases with no gene match: 6. From germline, CDR1 is SGDLS and CDR2 YYNGEE. The CDR3 is made up of 16 amino acids. The CDR3 protein is CASSAGTGGEYEKLFF. CDR3 bases: TGTGCCAGCAGCGCCGGGACAGGGGGCGAATATGAAAAACTGTTTTTT.